The rows below give T cell receptor beta chains drawn from one sample of a study of glioma-infiltrating T cells after dendritic cell vaccination. Using immunoSEQ multiplex PCR, the repertoire was profiled, and TCRdb retains in-frame clones only, with some absent. The sample includes fewer than 85,000 clones, about nine tenths of them seen just once. Sequencing was performed on blood, taken after dendritic cell vaccination. The origin of the receptors is a human donor with glioblastoma. Each CDR3 is given without its conserved first and last residue. Rows may omit the clone size; those that give it use once, few, many or a size class.

size,J,V,CDR3
-,TRBJ1-5,TRBV5-5,ASRQGVGNQPQH
-,TRBJ2-1,TRBV10-3,AISPGGGLAYNEQF
once,TRBJ1-1,TRBV28,ASSRGDRGLTEAF
-,TRBJ1-6,TRBV10-2,ASTGTAGSPLH
-,TRBJ1-2,TRBV6-6,ASSYEGVGGYT
-,TRBJ1-6,TRBV6-1,ASSGRNSPLH
-,TRBJ2-1,TRBV11-3,ASSGRDLPREQF
-,TRBJ1-1,TRBV2,ASSEFAWNTEAF
-,TRBJ2-5,TRBV5-6,ASSFTGDGKTQY
-,TRBJ2-3,TRBV6-5,ASSPLPDTQY
-,TRBJ1-1,TRBV5-4,ASSPGQMNTEAF
-,TRBJ2-2,TRBV7-6,ASSLPTVNTGELF
once,TRBJ1-1,TRBV5-6,ASSLIMNTEAF
-,TRBJ1-1,TRBV5-1,ASSFSGVNTEAF
-,TRBJ1-3,TRBV18,ASSPSEGQAGNTIY
-,TRBJ2-3,TRBV6-4,ASSDLTSGGDTQY
-,TRBJ1-1,TRBV5-1,ASSTGQLNTEAF
-,TRBJ2-1,TRBV5-1,ASSLGGDGNEQF
-,TRBJ2-6,TRBV5-7,ASSSRTDSGANVLT
few,TRBJ2-1,TRBV11-2,ASSPGTGRGYNEQF
-,TRBJ2-1,TRBV5-1,ASSLFPGLSNEQF
once,TRBJ2-1,TRBV29-1,SVVSGRIPSQF
few,TRBJ2-1,TRBV5-1,ASSLERVGDLGANEQF
-,TRBJ2-1,TRBV7-3,ASSSGASPYNEQF
-,TRBJ2-3,TRBV6-5,ASSYRGRVGDTQY
-,TRBJ2-7,TRBV5-8,ASSPYGGGSYEQY
once,TRBJ2-7,TRBV27,ASSPGEDEQY
-,TRBJ2-2,TRBV5-1,ASSFLYGQMNTGELF